These T cell receptor beta chains were read from a single sample in a study of cytomegalovirus exposure and HLA in healthy donors. Here immunoSEQ multiplex PCR was the method, and the copy in TCRdb shows in-frame clones only, minus some. Here the sample spans 150,000 to 250,000 clones, around four fifths being singletons. Sequencing used PBMCs. These receptors all stem from a woman aged 45-65 years in good health and CMV-seropositive. Both conserved end residues are part of each CDR3. A D gene is named only where the DNA matches it firmly. The listing skips clone size in some rows; elsewhere it reads once, few, many or a size class.

clone_size	v_call	j_call	d_call	cdr3_nt	cdr3_aa
.	TRBV5-4	TRBJ1-1	.	TGTGCCAGCAGCCCTACGGGCCAGGGAATGGGGCTCACTGAAGCTTTCTTT	CASSPTGQGMGLTEAFF
.	TRBV28	TRBJ2-1	.	TGTGCCAGCAGCCCCCCGCGGAAGCGAGGCTACAATGAGCAGTTCTTC	CASSPPRKRGYNEQFF
.	TRBV29-1	TRBJ1-1	TRBD1	TGCAGCGTCGCTAGACAGGGTGCCGGCACTGAAGCTTTCTTT	CSVARQGAGTEAFF
.	TRBV27	TRBJ2-7	TRBD1	TGTGCCAGCAAGGGACAGGGTGGCGAGCAGTACTTC	CASKGQGGEQYF
.	TRBV19	TRBJ2-3	.	TGTGCCAGTAGCCGCGACAGAGGTGATACGCAGTATTTT	CASSRDRGDTQYF
.	TRBV27	TRBJ2-2	TRBD1	TGTGCCAGCAGTTGGACAGGGGTTAACACCGGGGAGCTGTTTTTT	CASSWTGVNTGELFF
.	TRBV19	TRBJ2-3	TRBD2	TGTGCCAGTAGTATGGGAGCGGGGACTAGCACAGATACGCAGTATTTT	CASSMGAGTSTDTQYF
.	TRBV5-1	TRBJ2-1	TRBD2	TGCGCCAGCAGCCTTGGACTAGCGGGAGGGCTCTCCTACAATGAGCAGTTCTTC	CASSLGLAGGLSYNEQFF
once	TRBV4-3	TRBJ2-2	TRBD2	TGCGCCAGCAGCCCGCCGCGGGGGGCGGGCACCGGGGAGCTGTTTTTT	CASSPPRGAGTGELFF
.	TRBV12-2	TRBJ1-5	.	TGTGCAAGTCGCTTAAGACAGGAACAACTAGAGGATCAGCCCCAGCATTTT	CASRLRQEQLEDQPQHF
.	TRBV7-2	TRBJ2-7	.	TGTGCCAGCAGCCTAATAGGCATTCCTAGGGAGCAGTACTTC	CASSLIGIPREQYF
.	TRBV10-3	TRBJ2-1	.	TGTGCCATCAGTGGGGAGAATGAGCAGTTCTTC	CAISGENEQFF
.	TRBV11-2	TRBJ2-6	.	TGTGCCAGCAGCTTAGGTCCTCCTGGGGCCAACGTCCTGACTTTC	CASSLGPPGANVLTF
.	TRBV6-5	TRBJ2-7	TRBD1	TGTGCCAGCAGTTACTCCCCGGGACAGAGCTACGAGCAGTACTTC	CASSYSPGQSYEQYF
.	TRBV11-2	TRBJ2-3	TRBD2	TGTGCCAGCAGCTTATCGGGGGGTTATCCAGATACGCAGTATTTT	CASSLSGGYPDTQYF
once	TRBV6-5	TRBJ2-7	TRBD2	TGTGCCAGCAGGCGACTAGCGGGGCACTACGAGCAGTACTTC	CASRRLAGHYEQYF
.	TRBV5-1	TRBJ2-5	.	TGCGCCAGCAGCCCAAATCCCGGGGGAGAGACCCAGTACTTC	CASSPNPGGETQYF
.	TRBV28	TRBJ2-7	TRBD1	TGTGCCAGCAGTTACGGGGGGACAGGGGCAAGCGAGCAGTACTTC	CASSYGGTGASEQYF
.	TRBV5-8	TRBJ2-2	TRBD2	TGTGCCAGCAGCTCCCCTGCGGGAGGGCCGGACACCGGGGAGCTGTTTTTT	CASSSPAGGPDTGELFF
.	TRBV7-2	TRBJ1-3	.	TGTGCCAGCAGCTCCACGGCGGGGGGGCCAAACACCATATATTTT	CASSSTAGGPNTIYF
.	TRBV19	TRBJ2-5	.	TGTGCCAGTAGCAGGGGCCTGGGGGAGACCCAGTACTTC	CASSRGLGETQYF
few	TRBV2	TRBJ2-6	.	TGTGCCAGCAGTCGCGGGAGACTGGGGGCCAACGGCCTGACTTTC	CASSRGRLGANGLTF
.	TRBV11-2	TRBJ2-3	TRBD1	TGTGCCAGCAGCCCATATAACAGGGGTACTGGAGATACGCAGTATTTT	CASSPYNRGTGDTQYF
.	TRBV9	TRBJ1-3	.	TGTGCCAGCAGCGGCGGGGCAGCCTCTGGAAACACCATATATTTT	CASSGGAASGNTIYF
.	TRBV11-2	TRBJ2-5	.	TGTGCCAGCAGCTTTCTAGGGGGACGCGATGGGGAGACCCAGTACTTC	CASSFLGGRDGETQYF
few	TRBV18	TRBJ2-7	TRBD1	TGTGCCAGCTCACCACCGGGGACAGGGACCTACGAGCAGTACTTC	CASSPPGTGTYEQYF
.	TRBV7-9	TRBJ2-1	.	TGTGCCAGCAGCCGGAGGAGTTACAATGAGCAGTTCTTC	CASSRRSYNEQFF
.	TRBV5-1	TRBJ2-1	.	TGCGCCAGCAGCTTGGGGGCGACCTACAATGAGCAGTTCTTC	CASSLGATYNEQFF
.	TRBV7-9	TRBJ1-2	.	TGTGCCAGCAGCTTAAAGTATAATTGGGGCAGTACGACGCATTATGGCTACACCTTC	CASSLKYNWGSTTHYGYTF
.	TRBV5-1	TRBJ1-6	.	TGCGCCAGCAGCTTGAGGGAGTCACCCCTCCACTTT	CASSLRESPLHF
.	TRBV18	TRBJ1-3	.	TGTGCCAGCTCACAGACGGACACTCCAAACACCATATATTTT	CASSQTDTPNTIYF
.	TRBV21-1	TRBJ2-7	.	TGTGCCCCTCGGGGATACGAGCAGTACTTC	CAPRGYEQYF
.	TRBV7-9	TRBJ2-2	TRBD1	TGTGCCAGCACCCATCAACAGGGGGTGAGCGGGGAGCTGTTTTTT	CASTHQQGVSGELFF
few	TRBV7-8	TRBJ1-5	.	TGTGCCAGCAGCTTATTTCAGGAAGGTGGAATGCATTTT	CASSLFQEGGMHF
.	TRBV19	TRBJ1-5	.	TGTGCCACCTCAACGGGGGGCCCCTGGGGTACCCAGCATTTT	CATSTGGPWGTQHF
.	TRBV28	TRBJ2-7	TRBD1	TGTGCCAGCAGTTCGGGGGACAGGAACGAGCAGTACTTC	CASSSGDRNEQYF
.	TRBV13	TRBJ2-1	TRBD1	TGTGCCAGCAGCTCGGCGGACAGGAGCTCCTACAATGAGCAGTTCTTC	CASSSADRSSYNEQFF
.	TRBV5-1	TRBJ2-2	TRBD1	TGCGCCAGCAGCTTGGGACAGGGTCCCGGGGAGCTGTTTTTT	CASSLGQGPGELFF
.	TRBV15	TRBJ2-7	TRBD1	TGTGCCACCAGCAGAGAAGGGACAGGGGGCTACGAGCAGTACTTC	CATSREGTGGYEQYF
.	TRBV5-4	TRBJ2-1	TRBD2	TGTGCCAGCAGCCAGGACACTACTAGCGGGGGGGTTGGGAATGAGCAGTTCTTC	CASSQDTTSGGVGNEQFF
.	TRBV5-4	TRBJ2-1	.	TGTGCCAGCGGGGGGGGCGTTAGGGCCGACAATGAGCAGTTCTTC	CASGGGVRADNEQFF
.	TRBV28	TRBJ1-5	TRBD1	TGTGCCAGCAGTTTGACAGGGGGAGAACAGCCCCAGCATTTT	CASSLTGGEQPQHF